The 16 T cell receptor beta chains below come from one sample, sequenced in a study of blood T cells in healthy people across ages. For the second PCR, which ran for about 7 to 11 cycles, a sample-barcoded 5' primer and a J-beta primer mix were used. TCRdb fed the 5' RACE reads into MiXCR, producing one record per CDR3 protein. The table includes just over 800,000 distinct CDR3 sequences, less than 80% detected once. Sequenced material: blood. All receptors derive from a man aged 30-40 years in good health.

The chain recombines TRBV7-9 with TRBJ2-7; D unresolved. V lost 5 bases and J 5 bases, leaving 16 bases between the germline ends. The germline CDR1 and CDR2 sequences are SEHNR and FQNEAQ (reference sequence). The CDR3 runs 14 residues. CDR3 sequence reads: CASSPGHLANEQYF. The CDR3 DNA follows: TGTGCCAGCAGCCCGGGCCATCTGGCCAACGAGCAGTACTTC.

This clonotype was counted between two and nine times. V and J are TRBV12-3 or TRBV12-4 and TRBJ2-7, with 7 bases that match TRBD1. The CDR3 length is 13 residues. V gave up 6 bases and J gave up 7 bases; unmatched junction bases: 9. The CDR3 here is CASRGDSPKEQYF. CDR3 DNA: TGTGCCAGCAGGGGGGACAGCCCCAAAGAGCAGTACTTC.

This chain links TRBV28 with TRBJ2-3; TRBD2 aligns across 7 bases. CDR3 length: 13 amino acids. CDR1 is MDHEN, CDR2 SYDVKM, per germline. V shed 6 bases, J shed 2 bases, and the junction held 2 bases outside the gene matches. CDR3 amino acids: CASRGLYTDTQYF. DNA of the CDR3: TGTGCCAGCAGGGGACTATACACAGATACGCAGTATTTT.

The chain links TRBV20-1 to TRBJ2-5; TRBD2 matches at 12 bases. J gave up 5 bases and V 4 bases, and 14 bases lay outside the gene matches. CDR3 length: 17 amino acids. The germline CDR1 and CDR2 sequences are DFQATT and SNEGSKA (reference sequence). This chain's CDR3 is CSATKPSGGAFGETQYF. Here the CDR3 DNA reads TGCAGTGCTACGAAACCTAGCGGGGGGGCGTTTGGTGAGACCCAGTACTTC.

This clonotype was picked up a small number of times. This chain uses TRBV30 with TRBJ2-7; 7 bases map to TRBD2. Germline values: CDR1 GTSNPN, CDR2 SVGIG (reference sequence). CDR3 length equals 11 residues. V shed 0 bases and J 7 bases; nucleotides not matched to a gene: 0. The CDR3 DNA reads as TGTGCCTGGAGTGTCGGGGGGGAGCAGTACTTC. Protein product: CAWSVGGEQYF. The full variable domain, with the rest looked up from reference TRBV30 and TRBJ2-7, is SQTIHQWPATLVQPVGSPLSLECTVEGTSNPNLYWYRQAAGRGLQLLFYSVGIGQISSEVPQNLSASRPQDRQFILSSKKLLLSDSGFYLCAWSVGGEQYFGPGTRLTVT.

The J gene is TRBJ1-2, the V gene TRBV5-1; the D gene is possibly TRBD1 (5 bases). V lost 3 bases to trimming and J lost 8 bases, with 20 bases between them. CDR3 length: 15 amino acids. The germline gives CDR1 SGHRS, CDR2 YFSETQ. The CDR3 loop is CASSYEGPAPAGYTF. CDR3 in DNA: TGCGCCAGCAGCTACGAGGGACCCGCGCCGGCCGGCTACACCTTC. Drawing the rest from reference TRBV5-1 and TRBJ1-2, the complete variable domain is KAGVTQTPRYLIKTRGQQVTLSCSPISGHRSVSWYQQTPGQGLQFLFEYFSETQRNKGNFPGRFSGRQFSNSRSEMNVSTLELGDSALYLCASSYEGPAPAGYTFGSGTRLTVV.

The chain joins TRBV7-2 to TRBJ1-2, with TRBD1 identical over 9 bases. The germline V gene encodes CDR1 SGHTA and CDR2 FQGNSA. The CDR3 has 16 residues. V gave up 0 bases and J gave up 2 bases; unmatched junction bases: 4. The CDR3 region has the DNA TGTGCCAGCAGCTTAGCATCGACAGGGGGGAACTATGGCTACACCTTC. Residues: CASSLASTGGNYGYTF.

The chain employs TRBV15 and TRBJ2-6; possibly TRBD1 or TRBD2 for D (5 bases each). The CDR3 has 15 amino acids. V was shortened by 7 bases and J by 0 bases, with 10 bases between the two germline ends. Germline CDR1 and CDR2: LNHNV and YYDKDF (reference sequence). The CDR3 sequence is CATKGAGSGANVLTF. The CDR3 DNA reads as TGTGCCACCAAAGGGGCGGGCTCTGGGGCCAACGTCCTGACTTTC.

The rearrangement uses TRBV29-1 and TRBJ1-2; 11 bases are a match to TRBD1. The ends lost 0 bases at V and 2 bases at J; junction bases unmatched: 5. The germline CDR1 and CDR2 sequences are SQVTM and ANQGSEA. The CDR3 loop spans 16 amino acids. The CDR3 sequence is CSVEDPGTGGNYGYTF. The CDR3, as DNA: TGCAGCGTTGAAGATCCCGGGACAGGGGGGAACTATGGCTACACCTTC.

The chain employs TRBV7-2 and TRBJ2-7; 7 bases align to TRBD2. Germline V gene sequence: CDR1 SGHTA, CDR2 FQGNSA. V lost 1 base, J lost 1 base, and 4 bases stayed unmatched. The CDR3 consists of 15 residues. This chain's CDR3 is CASSLGTRVSYEQYF. In DNA form, the CDR3 reads TGTGCCAGCAGCTTAGGGACTAGGGTTTCCTACGAGCAGTACTTC.

The CDR3 spells CASTQQGAGQPQHF. CDR3 DNA: TGTGCCAGCACCCAACAGGGGGCCGGTCAGCCCCAGCATTTT. The chain carries TRBV12-3 or TRBV12-4 and TRBJ1-5; 9 nucleotides agree with TRBD1. The CDR3 runs 14 residues. V shed 7 bases, J shed 6 bases, and the junction held 7 bases outside the gene matches.

This clonotype was picked up a small number of times. V is TRBV28 and J is TRBJ1-1, with D hard to call. The length of the CDR3 is 14 residues. The germline V gene has CDR1 MDHEN and CDR2 SYDVKM. V dropped 2 bases and J dropped 1 base, with 8 bases sitting between them. CDR3 DNA sequence: TGTGCCAGCAGTTTAAGGGCGGCGAACACTGAAGCTTTCTTT. Amino acids: CASSLRAANTEAFF.

The CDR3: CASRPGPLETQYF. CDR3 nucleotide sequence: TGTGCCAGCAGACCGGGGCCCCTAGAGACCCAGTACTTC. The V and J genes are TRBV7-9 and TRBJ2-5; the D call may be TRBD1 or TRBD2 (5 bases each). Trimming took off 6 bases at V and 4 bases at J, with 12 bases between the two ends. The CDR3 totals 13 residues. Germline V gives CDR1 SEHNR, CDR2 FQNEAQ (reference sequence).

CDR3 coding DNA: TGTGCCAGCGGTGCGGATCAGCCCCAGCATTTT. Translation: CASGADQPQHF. The chain employs TRBV9 and TRBJ1-5; D ambiguous. The V gene lost 7 bases and the J gene lost 5 bases, with 7 bases spanning the gap. Germline CDR1 and CDR2: SGDLS and YYNGEE. This CDR3 is 11 amino acids long.

The V and J genes are TRBV4-3 and TRBJ2-1; the match to TRBD2 covers 7 bases. Trimming took 3 bases from V and 1 from J; bases not matched to a gene: 3. Germline V lookup: CDR1 LGHNA, CDR2 YSLEER. The CDR3 has 15 residues. CDR3 in amino acids: CASSQLAVSYNEQFF. In DNA form, the CDR3 reads TGCGCCAGCAGCCAGCTAGCGGTGTCCTACAATGAGCAGTTCTTC.

This clonotype occurred many times. V and J are TRBV4-2 and TRBJ2-3; 12 positions agree with TRBD2. The CDR3 is 16 amino acids. Per the germline V gene, CDR1 is LGHNA and CDR2 is YNFKEQ. The ends lost 1 base at V and 6 bases at J; junction bases unmatched: 5. The CDR3 nucleotides read TGTGCCAGCAGCCAAGTATCTAGCGGGGGGGTGGATACGCAGTATTTT. Its translation: CASSQVSSGGVDTQYF.